The next 24 T cell receptor beta chains were all read from a single sample in a study of blood T cell repertoires in COVID-19. Sequenced by immunoSEQ multiplex PCR; TCRdb stores in-frame clones only, minus some. The sample lists approximately 130,000 clones, roughly 82% seen once, with roughly an eighth in the top ten. Sequenced material: peripheral blood. These receptors came from a human donor in a cohort sampled during active COVID-19.

This chain links TRBV2 with TRBJ2-7, with 10 bases lining up with TRBD2. The CDR3 runs 15 residues. Trimming took 8 bases from V and 5 from J; bases not matched to a gene: 12. The V gene's germline CDR1 is SNHLY and CDR2 FYNNEI. Here the CDR3 DNA reads TGTGCCAGCGCGGGGGATAGCGGGGGGCGCCACGAGCAGTACTTC. Translating it yields CASAGDSGGRHEQYF.

This chain joins TRBV18 and TRBJ2-1; D is possibly TRBD2 (6 bases). The CDR3 length is 14 residues. Germline CDR1 and CDR2: KGHSH and LQKENI. V dropped 7 bases and J dropped 2 bases, with 12 bases sitting between them. CDR3 DNA sequence: TGTGCCAGCTGGTCGGGGGAAGCCTACAATGAGCAGTTCTTC. The encoded protein is CASWSGEAYNEQFF.

This chain uses TRBV5-6 with TRBJ1-2, with 8 positions matching TRBD1. Trimming removed 3 bases from V and 2 bases from J; junction bases left unmatched: 9. Germline V gene sequence: CDR1 SGHDT, CDR2 YYEEEE. The CDR3 contains 16 residues. CDR3 residues: CASSYGQGGGNYGYTF. CDR3 bases: TGTGCCAGCAGCTATGGACAGGGAGGAGGCAACTATGGCTACACCTTC.

This clone appeared a few times. The genes are TRBV6-5 and TRBJ1-1; TRBD1 is a possible D gene (5 bases). CDR1 MNHEY and CDR2 SVGAGI come from the germline V gene. This CDR3 spans 15 amino acids. The V end was cut by 4 bases, the J end by 1 base, with 13 bases between. CDR3 in amino acids: CASSSLWGGNTEAFF. CDR3 coding DNA: TGTGCCAGCAGTTCCCTCTGGGGGGGGAACACTGAAGCTTTCTTT.

The rearrangement links TRBV11-2 to TRBJ2-7; 7 bases are shared with TRBD2. This CDR3 spans 14 amino acids. V shed 5 bases, J shed 3 bases, and the junction held 7 bases outside the gene matches. The germline V gene encodes CDR1 SGHAT and CDR2 FQNNGV. The CDR3 is CASSPPGGYYEQYF. In DNA, the CDR3 is TGTGCCAGCAGCCCCCCGGGGGGTTACTACGAGCAGTACTTC.

The rearrangement links TRBV7-7 to TRBJ1-6; tentative D call: TRBD1 (5 bases). The CDR3 extends over 13 amino acids. Germline V gives CDR1 SSHAT, CDR2 FNYEAQ (reference sequence). The ends were cut back, 2 bases at V and 10 bases at J, with 9 bases in the middle. The CDR3 here is CASSLTKGSPLHF. The CDR3 DNA sequence: TGTGCCAGCAGCTTAACAAAGGGGTCACCCCTCCACTTT.

The gene calls are TRBV7-2 and TRBJ1-1; D is uncertain. The V end was cut by 5 bases, the J end by 2 bases, with 9 bases between. The CDR3 loop spans 13 amino acids. Germline CDR1 and CDR2: SGHTA and FQGNSA. In nucleotides, the CDR3 is TGTGCCAGCAGCCTTCAGCGAAACACTGAAGCTTTCTTT. Protein: CASSLQRNTEAFF.

V and J are TRBV6-6 and TRBJ2-7; 7 bases match TRBD1. With 10 bases clipped from V and 0 bases from J, the junction kept 6 bases outside the gene matches. Per the germline V gene, CDR1 is MNHNY and CDR2 is SVGAGI (reference sequence). The CDR3 sequence is 13 residues long. The CDR3 sequence is CATHQGVSYEQYF. The CDR3 DNA reads TGTGCCACTCATCAGGGGGTCTCCTACGAGCAGTACTTC.

The chain has TRBV21-1 and TRBJ1-1. TRBV21-1 represents a pseudogene. The CDR3 runs 15 residues. The CDR3 coding sequence is TGTGCCAGCAGCAAAATCCCCCGGAGGCACACTGAAGCTTTCTTT. As protein: CASSKIPRRHTEAFF.

The V gene is TRBV3-1 (or the pseudogene TRBV3-2), the J gene TRBJ2-5; weak D call: TRBD2 (6 bases). CDR1 LGHDT and CDR2 YNNKEL come from the germline V gene (reference sequence). The CDR3 is 18 amino acids. V gave up 2 bases and J gave up 7 bases, with 26 bases separating them. CDR3 protein: CASSQIVGGTHPSGTQYF. As DNA, the CDR3 is TGTGCCAGCAGCCAAATTGTGGGTGGGACTCATCCCAGCGGGACCCAGTACTTC.

The chain links TRBV2 to TRBJ2-5, with TRBD1 matching 11 bases. The V gene's germline CDR1 is SNHLY and CDR2 FYNNEI. The junction had 6 bases not matched to a gene; V was cut back by 6 bases and J by 3 bases. The CDR3 runs 15 residues. The CDR3 here is CASRRTGGNEETQYF. The CDR3, as DNA: TGTGCCAGCAGGAGGACAGGGGGCAATGAAGAGACCCAGTACTTC.

This clone was picked up a small number of times. The rearrangement uses TRBV6-2 or TRBV6-3 and TRBJ2-3, with 8 bases that match TRBD2. The CDR3 spans 16 residues. CDR1 MNHEY and CDR2 SVGEGT come from the germline V gene. J was trimmed by 2 bases and V by 4 bases; bases with no gene match: 8. The CDR3 loop reads CASSFPGTRDTDTQYF. The CDR3 nucleotides are TGTGCCAGCAGTTTCCCCGGGACTAGGGACACAGATACGCAGTATTTT.

The chain's CDR3 is CASSLVLAGGSQETQYF. The CDR3 DNA sequence: TGTGCCAGCAGCTTAGTACTAGCGGGGGGGTCCCAAGAGACCCAGTACTTC. V usage is TRBV7-6 and J usage is TRBJ2-5; 13 bases are a match to TRBD2. Germline-derived CDR1 and CDR2 are SGHVS and FNYEAQ. The CDR3 loop spans 17 amino acids. The V and J ends lost 1 base and 1 base, in that order; junction bases with no gene match: 3.

The chain couples TRBV12-3 or TRBV12-4 to TRBJ2-7; 8 nucleotides agree with TRBD1. The CDR3 has 13 residues. V was pared by 5 bases and J by 4 bases, with 4 bases of the junction left unmatched. CDR3 sequence: CASSGTGRYEQYF. The CDR3, as DNA: TGTGCCAGCAGTGGGACAGGAAGATACGAGCAGTACTTC.

The chain uses TRBV9 and TRBJ2-6; D is possibly TRBD1 (5 bases). The length of the CDR3 is 18 residues. Germline CDR1 is SGDLS and CDR2 is YYNGEE. V lost 0 bases and J 0 bases, leaving 13 bases between the germline ends. The CDR3 region is CASSVGAQVYSGANVLTF. The CDR3 nucleotides are TGTGCCAGCAGCGTAGGTGCACAGGTCTACTCTGGGGCCAACGTCCTGACTTTC.

The V gene is TRBV24-1, the J gene TRBJ2-7, with a tentative D call TRBD1 (6 bases). The V gene lost 4 bases and the J gene lost 4 bases, with 10 bases spanning the gap. CDR1 KGHDR and CDR2 SFDVKD come from the germline V gene. The CDR3 spans 13 residues. The CDR3 coding sequence is TGTGCCACCAGTGACAGGACAGAATACGAGCAGTACTTC. Its translation: CATSDRTEYEQYF.

This chain joins TRBV23-1 and TRBJ2-3; 9 bases map to TRBD1. TRBV23-1 qualifies as an ORF whose function is uncertain. V shed 0 bases, J shed 6 bases, and the junction held 13 bases outside the gene matches. The CDR3 is 18 amino acids. For the CDR3, the DNA is TGCGCCAGCAGTCAATCGTGGGGCCGACAGGGGGTGGATGATACGCAGTATTTT. It translates to CASSQSWGRQGVDDTQYF.

The rearrangement links TRBV11-2 to TRBJ1-2; D unresolved. Germline V lookup: CDR1 SGHAT, CDR2 FQNNGV. V lost 4 bases to trimming and J lost 3 bases, with 15 bases between them. CDR3 length: 15 residues. DNA for the CDR3: TGTGCCAGCAGCTCACTAGACGGGGAGGACTATGGCTACACCTTC. This encodes CASSSLDGEDYGYTF. The full variable domain, with the rest looked up from reference TRBV11-2 and TRBJ1-2, is EAGVAQSPRYKIIEKRQSVAFWCNPISGHATLYWYQQILGQGPKLLIQFQNNGVVDDSQLPKDRFSAERLKGVDSTLKIQPAKLEDSAVYLCASSSLDGEDYGYTFGSGTRLTVV.

The chain has TRBV2 and TRBJ2-1; D perhaps matches TRBD2 (6 bases). The CDR3 length is 13 residues. V gave up 3 bases and J gave up 10 bases, with 13 bases separating them. CDR1 is SNHLY, CDR2 FYNNEI, per germline. The CDR3: CASSESQRGEQFF. The CDR3 coding sequence is TGTGCCAGCAGTGAGTCCCAACGGGGGGAGCAGTTCTTC.

This rearrangement joins TRBV19 to TRBJ2-3, with 9 bases aligning to TRBD2. The V segment lost 3 bases and the J segment 7 bases; nucleotides outside the gene matches: 5. CDR3 length equals 14 residues. Germline V gene lookup returns CDR1 LNHDA and CDR2 SQIVND (reference sequence). The CDR3 protein is CASSMSGGSNTQYF. Written as DNA, the CDR3 is TGTGCCAGTAGTATGAGCGGGGGGTCGAATACGCAGTATTTT. The full variable domain, in which reference TRBV19 and TRBJ2-3 provide the parts outside the CDR3, is DGGITQSPKYLFRKEGQNVTLSCEQNLNHDAMYWYRQDPGQGLRLIYYSQIVNDFQKGDIAEGYSVSREKKESFPLTVTSAQKNPTAFYLCASSMSGGSNTQYFGPGTRLTVL.

The chain employs TRBV4-2 and TRBJ2-5, with D perhaps TRBD1 (6 bases). This CDR3 is 12 amino acids long. V lost 5 bases and J lost 5, with 9 bases in between. The germline V gene has CDR1 LGHNA and CDR2 YNFKEQ. The chain's CDR3 is CASSMRGETQYF. The DNA for the CDR3 is TGTGCCAGCAGCATGAGGGGGGAGACCCAGTACTTC.

This clone came up once. The V call is TRBV2, the J call TRBJ2-3, with TRBD2 identical over 7 bases. V shed 8 bases, J shed 0 bases, and the junction held 5 bases outside the gene matches. The CDR3 loop spans 14 amino acids. CDR1 is SNHLY, CDR2 FYNNEI, per germline. CDR3 bases: TGTGCCAGCGGGGGGGTTACTAGCACAGATACGCAGTATTTT. It translates to CASGGVTSTDTQYF.

The V and J genes are TRBV3-1 (or the pseudogene TRBV3-2) and TRBJ1-5; weak D call: TRBD1 (5 bases). The CDR3 runs to 17 residues. V lost 0 bases and J 4 bases, leaving 16 bases between the germline ends. CDR1 LGHDT and CDR2 YNNKEL come from the germline V gene (reference sequence). CDR3: CASSQEVYGRGNQPQHF. The DNA of the CDR3 is TGTGCCAGCAGCCAAGAGGTATACGGGAGGGGAAATCAGCCCCAGCATTTT.

V and J are TRBV3-1 (or the pseudogene TRBV3-2) and TRBJ2-2; D is perhaps TRBD2 (6 bases). Trimming removed 6 bases at V and 2 bases at J, with 19 bases between. Germline V gene sequence: CDR1 LGHDT, CDR2 YNNKEL (reference sequence). CDR3 length: 17 residues. The chain's CDR3 is CASSRRDSPKNTGELFF. The CDR3 DNA reads as TGTGCCAGCAGTCGTCGGGACTCTCCAAAAAACACCGGGGAGCTGTTTTTT.